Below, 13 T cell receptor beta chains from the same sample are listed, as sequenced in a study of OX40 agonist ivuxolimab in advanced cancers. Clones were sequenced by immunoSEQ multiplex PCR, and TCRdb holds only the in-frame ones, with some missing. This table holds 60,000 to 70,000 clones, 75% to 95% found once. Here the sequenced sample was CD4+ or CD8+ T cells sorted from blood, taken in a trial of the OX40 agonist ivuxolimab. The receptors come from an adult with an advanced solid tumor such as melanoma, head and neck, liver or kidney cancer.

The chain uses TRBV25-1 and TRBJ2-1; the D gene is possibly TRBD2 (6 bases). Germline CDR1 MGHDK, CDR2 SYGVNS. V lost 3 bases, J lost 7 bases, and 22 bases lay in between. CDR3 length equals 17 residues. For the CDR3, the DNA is TGTGCCAGCAGTGATTGGCTAGCGTCAAAACCGGGGAATGAGCAGTTCTTC. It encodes CASSDWLASKPGNEQFF.

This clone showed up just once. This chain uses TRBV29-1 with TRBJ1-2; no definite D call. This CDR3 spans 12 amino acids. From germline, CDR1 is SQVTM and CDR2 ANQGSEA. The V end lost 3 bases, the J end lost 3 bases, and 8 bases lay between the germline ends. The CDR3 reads CSVEHTYYGYTF. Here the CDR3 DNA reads TGCAGCGTTGAGCACACTTACTATGGCTACACCTTC. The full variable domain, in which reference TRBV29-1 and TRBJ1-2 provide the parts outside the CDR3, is SAVISQKPSRDICQRGTSLTIQCQVDSQVTMMFWYRQQPGQSLTLIATANQGSEATYESGFVIDKFPISRPNLTFSTLTVSNMSPEDSSIYLCSVEHTYYGYTFGSGTRLTVV.

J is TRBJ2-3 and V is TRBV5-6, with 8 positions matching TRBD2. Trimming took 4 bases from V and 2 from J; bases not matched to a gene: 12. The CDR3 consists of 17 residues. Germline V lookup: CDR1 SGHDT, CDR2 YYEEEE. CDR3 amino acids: CASSPSDREGFTDTQYF. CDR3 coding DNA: TGTGCCAGCAGCCCTTCGGATCGGGAGGGCTTCACAGATACGCAGTATTTT.

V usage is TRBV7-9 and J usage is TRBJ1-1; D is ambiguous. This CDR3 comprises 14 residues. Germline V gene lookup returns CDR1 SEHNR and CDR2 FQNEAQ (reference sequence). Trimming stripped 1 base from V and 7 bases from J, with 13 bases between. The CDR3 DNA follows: TGTGCCAGCAGCTTAGTGGGCTATCGTAGTGAAGCTTTCTTT. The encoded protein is CASSLVGYRSEAFF.

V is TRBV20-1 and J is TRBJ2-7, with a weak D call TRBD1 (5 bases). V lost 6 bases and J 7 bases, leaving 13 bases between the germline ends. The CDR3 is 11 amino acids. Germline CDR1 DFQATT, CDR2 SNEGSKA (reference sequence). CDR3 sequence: CSAFLKGEQYF. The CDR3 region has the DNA TGCAGTGCCTTCTTAAAGGGGGAGCAGTACTTC.

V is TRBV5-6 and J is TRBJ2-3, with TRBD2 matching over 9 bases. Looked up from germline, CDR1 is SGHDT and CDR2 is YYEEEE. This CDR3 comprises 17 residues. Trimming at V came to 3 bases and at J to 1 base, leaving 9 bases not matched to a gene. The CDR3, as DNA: TGTGCCAGCAGCTCAAGTTTAGCGGGAGTGGGCACAGATACGCAGTATTTT. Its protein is CASSSSLAGVGTDTQYF.

Written as DNA, the CDR3 is TGTGCCATCAGTGAGTCGCCGGGACAGCTAAATGAAAAACTGTTTTTT. This encodes CAISESPGQLNEKLFF. The gene calls are TRBV10-3 and TRBJ1-4; 7 positions agree with TRBD1. Germline V gene sequence: CDR1 ENHRY, CDR2 SYGVKD. This CDR3 has 16 residues. Trimming at V came to 0 bases and at J to 5 bases, leaving 6 bases not matched to a gene.

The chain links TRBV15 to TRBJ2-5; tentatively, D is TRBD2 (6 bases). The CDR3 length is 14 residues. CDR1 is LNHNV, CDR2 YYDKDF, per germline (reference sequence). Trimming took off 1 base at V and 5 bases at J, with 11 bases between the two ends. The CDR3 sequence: CATSRVRGRETQYF. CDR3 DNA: TGTGCCACCAGCAGAGTACGGGGGAGGGAGACCCAGTACTTC.

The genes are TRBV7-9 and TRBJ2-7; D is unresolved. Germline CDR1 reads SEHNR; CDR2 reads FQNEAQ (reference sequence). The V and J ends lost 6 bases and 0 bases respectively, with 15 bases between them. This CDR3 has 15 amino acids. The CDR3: CASSLPRRSSYEQYF. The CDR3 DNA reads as TGTGCCAGCAGTTTGCCCCGTAGGTCCTCCTACGAGCAGTACTTC.

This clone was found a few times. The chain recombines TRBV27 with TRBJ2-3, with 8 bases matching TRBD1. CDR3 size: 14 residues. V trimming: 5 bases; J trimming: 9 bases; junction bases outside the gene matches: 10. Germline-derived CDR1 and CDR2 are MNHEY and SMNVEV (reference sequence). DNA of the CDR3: TGTGCCAGCAGTACCGGACAGGGCGTATACACGCAGTATTTT. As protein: CASSTGQGVYTQYF.

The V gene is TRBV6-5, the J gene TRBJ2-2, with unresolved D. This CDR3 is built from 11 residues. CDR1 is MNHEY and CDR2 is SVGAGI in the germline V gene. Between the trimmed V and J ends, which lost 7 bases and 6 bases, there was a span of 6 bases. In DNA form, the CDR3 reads TGTGCCAGCAAAGGGTCCGGGGAGCTGTTTTTT. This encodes CASKGSGELFF.

The CDR3 nucleotides read TGTGCCAGCAGTTCCCGCACACAGGGATTCAATGAGCAGTTCTTC. Protein product: CASSSRTQGFNEQFF. This rearrangement joins TRBV27 to TRBJ2-1, with D possibly matching TRBD1 (6 bases). Trimming stripped 4 bases from V and 6 bases from J, with 16 bases between. This CDR3 is 15 amino acids long. Germline CDR1 reads MNHEY; CDR2 reads SMNVEV (reference sequence).

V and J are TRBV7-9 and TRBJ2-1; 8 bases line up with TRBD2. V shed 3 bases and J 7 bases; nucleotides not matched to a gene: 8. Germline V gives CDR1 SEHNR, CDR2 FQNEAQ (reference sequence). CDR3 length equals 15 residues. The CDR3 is CASSLSGRDLNEQFF. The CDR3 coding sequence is TGTGCCAGCAGCTTGTCCGGGAGGGACTTGAATGAGCAGTTCTTC.